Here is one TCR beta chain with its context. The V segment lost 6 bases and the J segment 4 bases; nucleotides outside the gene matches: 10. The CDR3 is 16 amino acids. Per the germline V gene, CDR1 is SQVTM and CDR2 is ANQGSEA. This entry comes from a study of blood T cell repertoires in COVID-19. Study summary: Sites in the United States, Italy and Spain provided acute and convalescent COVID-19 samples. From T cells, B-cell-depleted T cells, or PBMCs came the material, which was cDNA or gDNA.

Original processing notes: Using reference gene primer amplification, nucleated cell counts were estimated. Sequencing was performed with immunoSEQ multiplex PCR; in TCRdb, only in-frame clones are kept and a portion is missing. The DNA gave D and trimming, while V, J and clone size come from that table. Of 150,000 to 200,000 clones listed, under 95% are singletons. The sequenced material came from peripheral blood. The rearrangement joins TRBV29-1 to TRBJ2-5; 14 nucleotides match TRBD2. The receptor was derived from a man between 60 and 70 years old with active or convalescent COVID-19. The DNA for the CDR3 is TGCAGCGTCCCAAGGACTAGCGGGGGGTTAGGAGAGACCCAGTACTTC. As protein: CSVPRTSGGLGETQYF.